This T cell receptor beta chain comes out of a study of cytomegalovirus exposure and HLA in healthy donors. This CDR3 has 15 amino acids. V dropped 1 base and J dropped 2 bases, with 9 bases sitting between them. In germline, CDR1 is SGHVS, CDR2 FQNEAQ. This PCR relied on a set of 60 Vbeta primers and 13 Jbeta primers. This table comes from immunoSEQ multiplex PCR, and its TCRdb copy is limited to in-frame clones, with some not included. The table records around 150,000 clones, 76% of them present only once. The source of this sequence is a man in his sixties in good health and CMV-seronegative. Sequenced sample: PBMCs. The chain uses TRBV7-8 and TRBJ1-5; D possibly corresponds to TRBD1 (5 bases). The CDR3: CASSLVGGGNQPQHF. CDR3 coding DNA: TGTGCCAGCAGCTTAGTGGGAGGGGGCAATCAGCCCCAGCATTTT.